This T cell receptor beta chain was profiled in a study of Ad26.COV2.S vaccination and SARS-CoV-2 variants. Study-wide context: Participants got Ad26.COV2.S intramuscularly, once or twice 56 days apart.

About this clone: Its target is unknown.

Treatment indicated: around 19 received Ad26.COV2.S at low or high dose, single or two shots; about 5 received placebo; per-sample allocation not given. Repertoires come from day 63 after the first vaccine or placebo injection. The donor's status was that of an adult aged 18-55 years in Boston. Overall study findings and caveats: Total T cell responses were possibly underestimated by TCR breadth and depth analyses.

Profiled with immunoSEQ multiplex PCR; TCRdb holds only in-frame clones, not every one. The profile shows about 370,000 clones, approximately 86% of them singletons. V was trimmed by 7 bases and J by 6 bases, leaving 15 bases between them. Germline CDR1 is SGHRS and CDR2 is YFSETQ. This CDR3 comprises 13 residues. This sequence originates from a person aged 18-65 years who received the Ad26.COV2.S COVID-19 vaccine or a placebo. Sequencing used peripheral blood, obtained in a trial of Ad26.COV2.S vaccine versus placebo. This chain joins TRBV5-1 and TRBJ2-3; the D gene is possibly TRBD1 (6 bases). Here the CDR3 reads CASEGDLGDTQYF. For the CDR3, the DNA is TGCGCCAGCGAGGGGGATCTTGGCGATACGCAGTATTTT.